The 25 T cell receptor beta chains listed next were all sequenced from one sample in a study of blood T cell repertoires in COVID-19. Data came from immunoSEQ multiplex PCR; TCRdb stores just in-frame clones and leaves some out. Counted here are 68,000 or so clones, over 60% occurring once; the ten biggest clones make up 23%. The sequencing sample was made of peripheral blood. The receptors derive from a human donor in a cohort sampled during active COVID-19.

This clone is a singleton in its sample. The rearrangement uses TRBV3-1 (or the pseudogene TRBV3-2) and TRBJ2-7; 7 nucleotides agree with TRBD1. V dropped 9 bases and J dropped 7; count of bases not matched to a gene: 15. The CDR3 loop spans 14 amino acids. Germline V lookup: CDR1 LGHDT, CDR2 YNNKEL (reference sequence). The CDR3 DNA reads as TGTGCCAGTACCCCCCGACAGGGACCATGGGAGCAGTACTTC. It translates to CASTPRQGPWEQYF.

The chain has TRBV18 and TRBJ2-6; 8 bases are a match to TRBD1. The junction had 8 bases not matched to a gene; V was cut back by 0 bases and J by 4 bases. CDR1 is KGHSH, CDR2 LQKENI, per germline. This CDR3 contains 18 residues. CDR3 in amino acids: CASSPPSQGAGGANVLTF. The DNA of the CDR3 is TGTGCCAGCTCACCACCGTCCCAGGGGGCTGGAGGGGCCAACGTCCTGACTTTC.

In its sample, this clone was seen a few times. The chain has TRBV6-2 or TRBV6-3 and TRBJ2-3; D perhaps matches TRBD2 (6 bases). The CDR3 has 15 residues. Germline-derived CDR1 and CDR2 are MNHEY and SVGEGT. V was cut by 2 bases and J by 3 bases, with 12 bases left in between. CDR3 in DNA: TGTGCCAGCAGTTACACTATCGGGACTACAGATACGCAGTATTTT. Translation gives CASSYTIGTTDTQYF.

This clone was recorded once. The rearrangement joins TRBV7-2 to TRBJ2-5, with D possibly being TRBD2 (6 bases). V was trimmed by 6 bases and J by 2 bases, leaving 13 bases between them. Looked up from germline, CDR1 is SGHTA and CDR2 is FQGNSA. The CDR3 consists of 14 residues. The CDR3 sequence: CASSKGLQQETQYF. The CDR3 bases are TGTGCCAGCAGTAAGGGACTGCAACAAGAGACCCAGTACTTC.

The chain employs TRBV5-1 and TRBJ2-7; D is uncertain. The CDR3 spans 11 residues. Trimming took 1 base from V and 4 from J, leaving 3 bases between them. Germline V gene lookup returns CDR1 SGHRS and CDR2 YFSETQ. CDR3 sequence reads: CASSLQYEQYF. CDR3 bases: TGCGCCAGCAGCTTGCAGTACGAGCAGTACTTC.

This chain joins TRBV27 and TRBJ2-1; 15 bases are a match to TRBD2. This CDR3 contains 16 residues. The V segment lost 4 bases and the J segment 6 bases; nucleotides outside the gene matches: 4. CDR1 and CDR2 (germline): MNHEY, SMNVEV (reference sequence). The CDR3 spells CASSSRTSGRGNEQFF. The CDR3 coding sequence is TGTGCCAGCAGTTCCCGGACTAGCGGGAGGGGCAATGAGCAGTTCTTC.

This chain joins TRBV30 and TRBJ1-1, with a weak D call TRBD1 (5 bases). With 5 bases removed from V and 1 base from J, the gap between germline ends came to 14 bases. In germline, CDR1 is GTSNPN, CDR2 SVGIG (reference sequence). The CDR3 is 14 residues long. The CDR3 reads CAWSRGLSNTEAFF. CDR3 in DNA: TGTGCCTGGTCCCGGGGACTTTCGAACACTGAAGCTTTCTTT. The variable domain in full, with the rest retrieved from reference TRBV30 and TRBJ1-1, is SQTIHQWPATLVQPVGSPLSLECTVEGTSNPNLYWYRQAAGRGLQLLFYSVGIGQISSEVPQNLSASRPQDRQFILSSKKLLLSDSGFYLCAWSRGLSNTEAFFGQGTRLTVV.

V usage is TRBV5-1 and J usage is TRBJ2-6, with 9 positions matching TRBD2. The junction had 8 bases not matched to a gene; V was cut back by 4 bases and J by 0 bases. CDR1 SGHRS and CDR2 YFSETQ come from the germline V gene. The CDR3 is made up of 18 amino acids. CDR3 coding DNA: TGCGCCAGCAGCCTCCCTAGGCGGGAGGGCTCTGGGGCCAACGTCCTGACTTTC. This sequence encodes CASSLPRREGSGANVLTF.

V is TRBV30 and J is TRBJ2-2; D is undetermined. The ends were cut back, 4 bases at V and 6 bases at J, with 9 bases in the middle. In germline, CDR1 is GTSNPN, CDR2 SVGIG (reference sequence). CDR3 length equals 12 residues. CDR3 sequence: CAWNTWPGELFF. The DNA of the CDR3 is TGTGCCTGGAACACATGGCCCGGGGAGCTGTTTTTT.

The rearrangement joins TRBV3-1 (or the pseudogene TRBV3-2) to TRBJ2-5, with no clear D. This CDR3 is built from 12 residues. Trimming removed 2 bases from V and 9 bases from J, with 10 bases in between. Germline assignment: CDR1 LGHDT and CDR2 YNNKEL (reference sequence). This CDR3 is CASSQYMAAQYF. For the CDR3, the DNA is TGTGCCAGCAGCCAATATATGGCGGCCCAGTACTTC.

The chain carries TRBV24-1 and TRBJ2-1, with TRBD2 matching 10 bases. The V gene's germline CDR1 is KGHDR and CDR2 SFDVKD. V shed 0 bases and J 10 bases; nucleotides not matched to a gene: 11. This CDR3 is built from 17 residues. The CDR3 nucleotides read TGTGCCACCAGTGATTTGCCCGTAGCGGGAGGTGTCCGGGAGCAGTTCTTC. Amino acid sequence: CATSDLPVAGGVREQFF.

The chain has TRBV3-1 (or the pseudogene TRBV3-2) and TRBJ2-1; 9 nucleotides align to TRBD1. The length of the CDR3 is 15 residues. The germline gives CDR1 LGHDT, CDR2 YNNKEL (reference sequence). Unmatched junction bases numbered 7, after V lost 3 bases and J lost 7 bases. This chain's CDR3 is CASSHNDRGWNEQFF. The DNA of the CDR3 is TGTGCCAGCAGCCACAACGACAGGGGGTGGAATGAGCAGTTCTTC.

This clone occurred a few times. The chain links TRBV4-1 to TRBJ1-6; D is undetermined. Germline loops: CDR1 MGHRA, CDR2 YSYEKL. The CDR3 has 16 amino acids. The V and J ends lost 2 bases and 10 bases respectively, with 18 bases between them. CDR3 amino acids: CASSQSQPGRRSPLHF. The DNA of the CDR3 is TGCGCCAGCAGCCAAAGCCAACCAGGCAGGAGGTCACCCCTCCACTTT.

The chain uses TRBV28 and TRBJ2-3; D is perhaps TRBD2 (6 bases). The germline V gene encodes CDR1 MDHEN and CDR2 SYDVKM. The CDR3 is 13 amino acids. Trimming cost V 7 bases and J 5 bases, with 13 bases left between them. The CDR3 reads CASTGSAVDTQYF. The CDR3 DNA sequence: TGTGCCAGCACCGGGAGCGCGGTAGATACGCAGTATTTT.

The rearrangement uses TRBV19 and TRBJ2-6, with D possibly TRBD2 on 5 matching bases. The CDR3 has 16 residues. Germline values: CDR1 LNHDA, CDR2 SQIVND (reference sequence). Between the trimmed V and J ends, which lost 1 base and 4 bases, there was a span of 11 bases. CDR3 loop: CASSIVLAGGANVLTF. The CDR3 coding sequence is TGTGCCAGTAGTATAGTCCTGGCGGGCGGGGCCAACGTCCTGACTTTC.

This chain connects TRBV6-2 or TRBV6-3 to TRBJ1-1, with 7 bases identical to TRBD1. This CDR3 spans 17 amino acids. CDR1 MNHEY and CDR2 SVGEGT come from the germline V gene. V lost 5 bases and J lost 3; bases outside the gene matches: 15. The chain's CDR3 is CASSQPFFHTGDTEAFF. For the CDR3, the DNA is TGTGCCAGCAGTCAGCCCTTTTTTCATACAGGGGACACTGAAGCTTTCTTT.

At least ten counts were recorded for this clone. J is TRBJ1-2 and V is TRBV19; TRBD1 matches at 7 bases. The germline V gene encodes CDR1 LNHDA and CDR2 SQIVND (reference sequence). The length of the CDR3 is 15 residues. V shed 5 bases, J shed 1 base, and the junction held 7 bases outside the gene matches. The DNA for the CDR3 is TGTGCCAGTAGTGCTCGGGACAGCAATAACTATGGCTACACCTTC. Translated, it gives CASSARDSNNYGYTF.

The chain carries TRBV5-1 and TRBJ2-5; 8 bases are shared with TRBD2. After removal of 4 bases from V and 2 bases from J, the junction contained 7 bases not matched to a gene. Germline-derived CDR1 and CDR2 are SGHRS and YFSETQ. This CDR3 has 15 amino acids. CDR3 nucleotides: TGCGCCAGCAGCCTCCAAACGGGAGGGCAAGAGACCCAGTACTTC. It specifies CASSLQTGGQETQYF. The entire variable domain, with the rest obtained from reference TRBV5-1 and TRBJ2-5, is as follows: KAGVTQTPRYLIKTRGQQVTLSCSPISGHRSVSWYQQTPGQGLQFLFEYFSETQRNKGNFPGRFSGRQFSNSRSEMNVSTLELGDSALYLCASSLQTGGQETQYFGPGTRLLVL.

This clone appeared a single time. The CDR3 is CAISGRTGRTDTQYF. The CDR3 bases are TGTGCCATCAGTGGTAGGACAGGTCGCACAGATACGCAGTATTTT. V gene TRBV10-3 combines with J gene TRBJ2-3; 7 bases map to TRBD1. This CDR3 has 15 residues. Losses at the gene ends were 4 bases for V and 1 base for J; bases not matched to a gene: 5. The germline V gene has CDR1 ENHRY and CDR2 SYGVKD.

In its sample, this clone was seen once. DNA for the CDR3: TGTGCCAGCAGTAGACAGGGGGCCAGTCAGCCCCAGCATTTT. It yields the protein CASSRQGASQPQHF. The chain couples TRBV6-2 or TRBV6-3 to TRBJ1-5; 10 nucleotides agree with TRBD1. Germline V lookup: CDR1 MNHEY, CDR2 SVGEGT. J was trimmed by 6 bases and V by 5 bases; bases with no gene match: 4. The CDR3 sequence is 14 residues long.

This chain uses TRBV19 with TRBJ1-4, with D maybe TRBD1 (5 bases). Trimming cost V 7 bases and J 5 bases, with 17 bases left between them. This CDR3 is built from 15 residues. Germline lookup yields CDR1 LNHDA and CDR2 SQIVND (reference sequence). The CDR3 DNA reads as TGTGCCAGTACTCCACGCAGGGCGGAAAATGAAAAACTGTTTTTT. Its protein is CASTPRRAENEKLFF.

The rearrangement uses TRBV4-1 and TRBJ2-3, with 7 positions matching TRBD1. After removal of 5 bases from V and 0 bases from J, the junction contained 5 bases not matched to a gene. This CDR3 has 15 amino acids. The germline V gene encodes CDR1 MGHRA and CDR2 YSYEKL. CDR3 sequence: CASSAQGFSTDTQYF. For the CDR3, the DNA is TGCGCCAGCAGCGCACAGGGGTTTAGCACAGATACGCAGTATTTT.

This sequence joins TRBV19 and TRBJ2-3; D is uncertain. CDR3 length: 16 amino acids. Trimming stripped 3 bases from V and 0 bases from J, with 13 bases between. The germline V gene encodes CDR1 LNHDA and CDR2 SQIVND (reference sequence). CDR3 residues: CASSIFPKTSTDTQYF. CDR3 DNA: TGTGCCAGTAGTATTTTTCCCAAGACTAGCACAGATACGCAGTATTTT.

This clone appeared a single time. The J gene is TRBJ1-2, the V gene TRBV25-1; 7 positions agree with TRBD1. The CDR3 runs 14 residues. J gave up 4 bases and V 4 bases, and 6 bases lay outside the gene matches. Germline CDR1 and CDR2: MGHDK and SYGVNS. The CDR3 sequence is CASSAQGQAYGYTF. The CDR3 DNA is TGTGCCAGCAGTGCGCAAGGACAGGCCTATGGCTACACCTTC.

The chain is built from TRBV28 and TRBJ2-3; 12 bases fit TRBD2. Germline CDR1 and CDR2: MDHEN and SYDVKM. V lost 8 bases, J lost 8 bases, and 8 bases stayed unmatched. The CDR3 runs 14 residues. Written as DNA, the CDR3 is TGTGCCAGCGGCCTAGCGGGGGGGGATGCTACGCAGTATTTT. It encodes CASGLAGGDATQYF.